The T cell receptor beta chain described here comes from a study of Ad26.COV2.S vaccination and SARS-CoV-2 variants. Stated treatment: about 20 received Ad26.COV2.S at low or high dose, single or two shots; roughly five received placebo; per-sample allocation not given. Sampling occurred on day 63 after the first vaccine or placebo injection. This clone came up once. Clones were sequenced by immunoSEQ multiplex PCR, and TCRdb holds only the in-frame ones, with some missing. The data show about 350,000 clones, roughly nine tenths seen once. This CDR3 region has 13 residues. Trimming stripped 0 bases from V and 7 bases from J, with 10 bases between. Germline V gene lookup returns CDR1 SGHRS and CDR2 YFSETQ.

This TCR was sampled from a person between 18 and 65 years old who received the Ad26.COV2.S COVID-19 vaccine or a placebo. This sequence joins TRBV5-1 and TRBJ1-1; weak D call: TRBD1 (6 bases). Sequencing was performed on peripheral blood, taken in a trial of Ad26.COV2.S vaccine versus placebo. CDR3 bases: TGCGCCAGCAGCTTGGTACAGGGCTATGAAGCTTTCTTT. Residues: CASSLVQGYEAFF.